The 2 T cell receptor beta chains presented below share a single source sample, sequenced in a study of HIV-infected patients and healthy controls (dated by TCRdb to the mid-2010s). The receptor library was made with 5' RACE. Sequencing instrument: Illumina MiSeq. SuperScript III was used to reverse transcribe 500 ng RNA with primers targeting the alpha and beta constant regions. Separate alpha and beta chain libraries were made by chain-specific third strand synthesis with multiplexing indices. TCRdb itself trimmed the public reads at Q25 with fastp, ran MiXCR and retained productive beta chains. CDR3 protein duplicates are merged, each entry listing the most common genes and DNA. The sample yields approximately 7,000 distinct CDR3 sequences; 9.3% were counted once. Together, the top ten hold approximately 15% of the sample. Whole blood was used without cell fractionation, so all unsorted peripheral T cells were reflected in the repertoire.

Sequences were derived from blood, sampled before antiretroviral therapy. These receptors originate from an adult with HIV infection.

At least ten counts were recorded for this clonotype. The chain carries TRBV27 and TRBJ2-1; 7 bases line up with TRBD2. Germline loops: CDR1 MNHEY, CDR2 SMNVEV (reference sequence). This CDR3 comprises 14 residues. Trimming took 3 bases from V and 5 from J; bases not matched to a gene: 4. This CDR3 is CASSFGTTNNEQFF. CDR3 in DNA: TGTGCCAGCAGTTTCGGGACTACCAACAATGAGCAGTTCTTC.

This clonotype has a count of ten or more. The chain couples TRBV19 to TRBJ2-1; TRBD1 matches 9 bases. The CDR3 contains 13 residues. Germline CDR1 is LNHDA and CDR2 is SQIVND (reference sequence). Trimming at V came to 9 bases and at J to 6 bases, leaving 6 bases not matched to a gene. CDR3 protein: CASSLDRGNEQFF. The CDR3 nucleotides are TGTGCCAGCAGTCTGGACAGGGGCAATGAGCAGTTCTTC.